These 16 T cell receptor beta chains came from one sample sequenced in a study of T cells in Graves' hyperthyroidism and ophthalmopathy. Amplification yielded TCR beta CDR3 regions, with RNA transcripts as the source. In the first-round RT-PCR of the TCR CDR3, the HTBI primer set was used. MiXCR, run by TCRdb on the multiplex PCR reads, gives a single entry per CDR3 protein. Of 400,000 to 450,000 distinct CDR3 sequences listed, 14% to 15% are singletons. The source material was blood. The receptors were sampled from a man between 18 and 35 years old with Graves' ophthalmopathy.

This clonotype was counted at least ten times. The genes are TRBV5-1 and TRBJ2-1; 8 bases map to TRBD1. Germline V gene sequence: CDR1 SGHRS, CDR2 YFSETQ. This CDR3 region has 13 residues. Losses at the gene ends were 6 bases for V and 11 bases for J; bases not matched to a gene: 10. CDR3 protein: CASNSLGQGKQFF. The DNA of the CDR3 is TGCGCCAGCAACTCCCTCGGACAGGGCAAGCAGTTCTTC.

The chain is built from TRBV2 and TRBJ2-3; D possibly corresponds to TRBD1 (6 bases). This CDR3 has 14 residues. Per germline, CDR1 SNHLY and CDR2 FYNNEI. Trimming cost V 9 bases and J 2 bases, with 15 bases left between them. CDR3 sequence reads: CARDQGQVTDTQYF. The CDR3 nucleotides are TGTGCCAGAGACCAGGGGCAGGTCACAGATACGCAGTATTTT. Full variable domain (outside the CDR3, taken from reference TRBV2 and TRBJ2-3): EPEVTQTPSHQVTQMGQEVILRCVPISNHLYFYWYRQILGQKVEFLVSFYNNEISEKSEIFDDQFSVERPDGSNFTLKIRSTKLEDSAMYFCARDQGQVTDTQYFGPGTRLTVL.

The chain links TRBV14 to TRBJ2-2; 8 bases map to TRBD1. The CDR3 loop spans 15 amino acids. J gave up 6 bases and V 1 base, and 4 bases lay outside the gene matches. Germline values: CDR1 SGHDN, CDR2 FVKESK. CDR3 DNA sequence: TGTGCCAGCAGCCAAGGAGCAGGGGGCCCCGGGGAGCTGTTTTTT. Encoded protein: CASSQGAGGPGELFF.

This clonotype was found many times. The CDR3 DNA reads as TGTGCCAGCAGTTTTGTGGCAAACTATGGCTACACCTTC. Its translation is CASSFVANYGYTF. The chain has TRBV27 and TRBJ1-2; D is uncertain. The germline V and J ends were trimmed by 3 bases and 2 bases, with 7 bases remaining between them. CDR3 size: 13 residues. From germline, CDR1 is MNHEY and CDR2 SMNVEV (reference sequence).

This clonotype appeared many times. V usage is TRBV6-1 and J usage is TRBJ1-5; D not resolved. The CDR3 runs to 15 residues. From germline, CDR1 is MNHNS and CDR2 SASEGT. V gave up 6 bases and J gave up 0 bases, with 12 bases separating them. CDR3 region: CASSPLSHSNQPQHF. Here the CDR3 DNA reads TGTGCCAGCAGCCCTCTTAGTCATAGCAATCAGCCCCAGCATTTT.

This clonotype was seen ten or more times. The genes are TRBV30 and TRBJ1-4; the match to TRBD1 covers 7 bases. Germline loops: CDR1 GTSNPN, CDR2 SVGIG (reference sequence). The CDR3 has 14 residues. After removal of 5 bases from V and 6 bases from J, the junction contained 9 bases not matched to a gene. CDR3 DNA sequence: TGTGCCTGGGGAACAGGGGTGGGGTATGAAAAACTGTTTTTT. Translation: CAWGTGVGYEKLFF.

This clonotype has a count of ten or more. This rearrangement joins TRBV14 to TRBJ2-5, with 9 bases lining up with TRBD2. CDR3 length: 15 amino acids. Germline CDR1 and CDR2: SGHDN and FVKESK. V trimming: 4 bases; J trimming: 6 bases; junction bases outside the gene matches: 9. The DNA for the CDR3 is TGTGCCAGCAGCCCACTTTGGACTAGCGAAAAGACCCAGTACTTC. Its translation: CASSPLWTSEKTQYF.

This clonotype came up many times. One end of the junction fails to match germline, which may point to a read error. The V and J genes are TRBV5-1 and TRBJ2-1; a weak D match, TRBD2 (6 bases). Germline V lookup: CDR1 SGHRS, CDR2 YFSETQ. This CDR3 comprises 14 residues. The CDR3 region has the DNA TGTGCCAGCAGCTTGGGGGGACTCTACAATGAGCAGTTCTTC. Its protein product is CASSLGGLYNEQFF.

This clonotype showed up just once. At one end the junction does not follow the germline gene, possibly because of a read error. The rearrangement links TRBV7-3 to TRBJ2-3; D is uncertain. Germline CDR1 SGHTA, CDR2 FQGTGA. CDR3 length: 14 residues. For the CDR3, the DNA is TGTGTCAGCAGCTTAATGGTCTACCCAGATACGCAGTATTTT. Translation gives CVSSLMVYPDTQYF.

Many counts were recorded for this clonotype. This sequence joins TRBV6-2 or TRBV6-3 and TRBJ2-7, with TRBD2 identical over 8 bases. J lost 6 bases, V lost 7 bases, and 11 bases had no gene match. The CDR3 sequence is 14 residues long. Germline CDR1 reads MNHEY; CDR2 reads SVGEGT. CDR3 nucleotide sequence: TGTGCCAGCACCAAGACCGGGACTAGAAGCGAGCAGTACTTC. This encodes CASTKTGTRSEQYF.

This clonotype was seen repeatedly, ten times or more. J is TRBJ2-5 and V is TRBV2; 7 bases align to TRBD1. Germline CDR1 SNHLY, CDR2 FYNNEI. Trimming cost V 5 bases and J 5 bases; bases outside gene matches: 5. CDR3 length: 13 amino acids. CDR3 nucleotides: TGTGCCAGCAGTCCGGACAGGTGGGAGACCCAGTACTTC. It encodes CASSPDRWETQYF.

At least ten counts were recorded for this clonotype. This chain connects TRBV20-1 to TRBJ1-1; D is ambiguous. This CDR3 is 14 amino acids long. CDR1 DFQATT and CDR2 SNEGSKA come from the germline V gene (reference sequence). V lost 1 base and J 0 bases, leaving 9 bases between the germline ends. The CDR3 here is CSARGRGLNTEAFF. DNA of the CDR3: TGCAGTGCTAGAGGTCGGGGTTTGAACACTGAAGCTTTCTTT.

This clonotype was seen a handful of times. The rearrangement uses TRBV6-2 or TRBV6-3 and TRBJ2-7; perhaps D is TRBD1 or TRBD2 (5 bases each). CDR3 length: 15 residues. Germline assignment: CDR1 MNHEY and CDR2 SVGEGT. V lost 0 bases to trimming and J lost 7 bases, with 16 bases between them. DNA for the CDR3: TGTGCCAGCAGTTACTCGCCGGGGCCGTCGGGGGAGCAGTACTTC. Translating gives CASSYSPGPSGEQYF.

This clonotype has at least ten counts. V and J are TRBV6-1 and TRBJ2-3, with 12 bases identical to TRBD2. The V and J ends lost 5 bases and 0 bases, in that order; junction bases with no gene match: 9. Germline CDR1 is MNHNS and CDR2 is SASEGT. The CDR3 has 18 amino acids. CDR3 protein: CASSLEASGGDSTDTQYF. CDR3 DNA: TGTGCCAGCAGTCTTGAGGCTAGCGGGGGGGATAGCACAGATACGCAGTATTTT.

This clonotype was recorded a few times. The CDR3 DNA follows: TGTGCCAGTAGTGCCCAGGTGAACACCGGGGAGCTGTTTTTT. Its protein is CASSAQVNTGELFF. The chain is built from TRBV19 and TRBJ2-2; no firm D call. Germline V gene lookup returns CDR1 LNHDA and CDR2 SQIVND (reference sequence). There are 14 residues in the CDR3. Trimming took 5 bases from V and 1 from J, leaving 8 bases between them.

CDR3 nucleotides: TGTGCCACTAATAAGGGACTAGCGGGAGATACCACCGGGGAGCTGTTTTTT. Its protein product is CATNKGLAGDTTGELFF. This chain uses TRBV19 with TRBJ2-2, with 14 bases fitting TRBD2. The CDR3 length is 17 residues. V was pared by 10 bases and J by 4 bases, with 11 bases of the junction left unmatched. Germline loops: CDR1 LNHDA, CDR2 SQIVND (reference sequence).